The rows below give T cell receptor beta chains drawn from one sample of a study of T-cell memory formation after mild COVID-19. TCRdb ran MiXCR on the 5' RACE reads and lists one entry per CDR3 protein. The sample carries about 180,000 distinct CDR3 sequences, 15% to 20% recorded once. The sequencing sample was made of PBMCs or a T cell subset sorted from them (not recorded which). Receptors were obtained from an adult woman who had mild COVID-19 (a few samples of this study predate the infection). Cell type and time point are not known. CDR3s include the opening cysteine and the closing phenylalanine or tryptophan. The order of the fields is J gene, D gene, clone size, V gene, CDR3 DNA, CDR3 protein. The D gene is left open where the match is weak. Clone size is shown for a subset of rows, as once, few, many or a class of expanded clone.

>TRBJ1-4|-|few|TRBV20-1
TGCAGTGTCCGGTTTAATGAAAAACTGTTTTTT
CSVRFNEKLFF
>TRBJ2-2|-|few|TRBV12-3/TRBV12-4
TGTGCCAGCAGTTTCTGGTCCGGGGAGCTGTTTTTT
CASSFWSGELFF
>TRBJ2-7|-|-|TRBV3-1
TGTGCCAGCAGCCAATTTCCGGGTAGACCCTACGAGCAGTACTTC
CASSQFPGRPYEQYF
>TRBJ2-1|-|few|TRBV11-2
TGTGCCAGCAAAAGCTTGTCAATTTACAATGAGCAGTTCTTC
CASKSLSIYNEQFF
>TRBJ1-2|TRBD1|-|TRBV2
TGTGCCAGCAGTGAAGCCGTCGGACAGGCCACAGGAGGCTACACCTTC
CASSEAVGQATGGYTF
>TRBJ2-1|TRBD2|few|TRBV20-1
TGCAGTGCTAGATTAGCGGGGGGAGGGAATGAGCAGTTCTTC
CSARLAGGGNEQFF
>TRBJ1-1|-|-|TRBV7-9
TGTGCCAGCAGCCCGGGACAAACTTCGAACACTGAAGCTTTCTTT
CASSPGQTSNTEAFF
>TRBJ2-7|-|many|TRBV7-9
TGTGCCAGCAGCACCCAAAGGGGGGAGCAGTACTTC
CASSTQRGEQYF
>TRBJ1-2|-|few|TRBV6-5
TGTGCCAGCAGTTACTCAACCAGGCCAAACTATGGCTACACCTTC
CASSYSTRPNYGYTF
>TRBJ1-1|TRBD1|-|TRBV20-1
TGCAGTGCTAGAGAGGCAGGGGGCCAGGAGGCTTTCTTT
CSAREAGGQEAFF